This record covers a single TCR beta chain. The antigen remains undetermined. The CDR3 totals 13 residues. Trimming pared 2 bases from V and 5 bases from J, leaving 6 bases between. Germline-derived CDR1 and CDR2 are SGHTA and FQGNSA. The record originates from a study of CD8+ T cells in alopecia areata. Study overall: Tofacitinib ran 6 to 18 months, followed by 6 months off drug. Study findings and constraints: Scalp sequencing also captures normal skin's resident alphabeta T cells.

Extracted RNA was reverse transcribed, and the resulting cDNA served as sequencing template. Generated by immunoSEQ multiplex PCR, the TCRdb table keeps only in-frame clones and is missing some. This table holds some 100,000 clones, 35% to 40% found once. This sequence was found in a human donor with alopecia areata. This chain connects TRBV7-2 to TRBJ2-2, with no clear D. Sequencing was done on a sample of CD4+ T cells sorted from blood. DNA for the CDR3: TGTGCCAGCAGCTTAATGGGAACCGGGGAGCTGTTTTTT. Translating it yields CASSLMGTGELFF. Looking up the rest from reference TRBV7-2 and TRBJ2-2 gives the full variable domain: GAGVSQSPSNKVTEKGKDVELRCDPISGHTALYWYRQSLGQGLEFLIYFQGNSAPDKSGLPSDRFSAERTGGSVSTLTIQRTQQEDSAVYLCASSLMGTGELFFGEGSRLTVL.